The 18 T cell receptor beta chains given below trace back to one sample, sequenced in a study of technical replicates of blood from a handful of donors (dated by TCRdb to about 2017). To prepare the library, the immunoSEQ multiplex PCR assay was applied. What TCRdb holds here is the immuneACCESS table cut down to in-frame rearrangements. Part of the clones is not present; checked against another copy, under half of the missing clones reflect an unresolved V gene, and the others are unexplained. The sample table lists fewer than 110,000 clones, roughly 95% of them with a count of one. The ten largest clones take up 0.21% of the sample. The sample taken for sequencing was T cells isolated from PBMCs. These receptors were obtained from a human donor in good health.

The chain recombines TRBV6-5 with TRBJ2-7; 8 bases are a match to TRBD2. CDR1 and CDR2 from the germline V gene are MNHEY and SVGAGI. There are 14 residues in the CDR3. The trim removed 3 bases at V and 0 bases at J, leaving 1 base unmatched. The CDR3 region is CASSYSGNSYEQYF. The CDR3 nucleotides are TGTGCCAGCAGTTATAGCGGGAACTCCTACGAGCAGTACTTC.

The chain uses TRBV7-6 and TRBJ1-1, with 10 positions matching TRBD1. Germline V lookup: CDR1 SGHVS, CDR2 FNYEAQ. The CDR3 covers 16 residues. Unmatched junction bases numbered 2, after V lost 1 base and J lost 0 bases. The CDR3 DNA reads TGTGCCAGCAGCTTAGGACAGGGGGCAGTGAACACTGAAGCTTTCTTT. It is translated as CASSLGQGAVNTEAFF.

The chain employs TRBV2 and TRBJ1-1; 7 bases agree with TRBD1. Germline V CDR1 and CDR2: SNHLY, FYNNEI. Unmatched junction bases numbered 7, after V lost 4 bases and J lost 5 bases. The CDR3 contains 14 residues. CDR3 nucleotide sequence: TGTGCCAGCAGTGGGATCAGGGGGAGAACTGAAGCTTTCTTT. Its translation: CASSGIRGRTEAFF.

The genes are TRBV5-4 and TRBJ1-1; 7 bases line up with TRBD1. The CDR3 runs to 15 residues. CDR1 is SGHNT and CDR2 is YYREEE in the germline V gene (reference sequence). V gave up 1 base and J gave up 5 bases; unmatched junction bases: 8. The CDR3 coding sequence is TGTGCCAGCAGCTTGCGCGGCAGGGGGAGAACTGAAGCTTTCTTT. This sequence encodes CASSLRGRGRTEAFF. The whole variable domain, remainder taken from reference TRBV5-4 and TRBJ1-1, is ETGVTQSPTHLIKTRGQQVTLRCSSQSGHNTVSWYQQALGQGPQFIFQYYREEENGRGNFPPRFSGLQFPNYSSELNVNALELDDSALYLCASSLRGRGRTEAFFGQGTRLTVV.

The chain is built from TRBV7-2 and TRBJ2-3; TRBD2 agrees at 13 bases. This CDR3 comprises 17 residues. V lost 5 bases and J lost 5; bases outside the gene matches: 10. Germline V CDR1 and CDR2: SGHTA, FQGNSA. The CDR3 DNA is TGTGCCAGCAGCACTCCACTAGCGGGAGGGCCGAAAGATACGCAGTATTTT. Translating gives CASSTPLAGGPKDTQYF.

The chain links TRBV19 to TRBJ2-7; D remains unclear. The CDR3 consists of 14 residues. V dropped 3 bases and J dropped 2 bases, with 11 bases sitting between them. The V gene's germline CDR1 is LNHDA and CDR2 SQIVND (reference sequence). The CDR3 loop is CASSIRTLPYEQYF. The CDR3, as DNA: TGTGCCAGTAGTATCCGAACCCTACCCTACGAGCAGTACTTC.

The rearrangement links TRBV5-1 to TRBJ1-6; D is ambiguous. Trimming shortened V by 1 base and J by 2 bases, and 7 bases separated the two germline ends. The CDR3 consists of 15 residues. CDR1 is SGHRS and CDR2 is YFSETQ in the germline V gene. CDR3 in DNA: TGCGCCAGCAGCTTGTCCCCTCCCTATAATTCACCCCTCCACTTT. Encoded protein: CASSLSPPYNSPLHF.

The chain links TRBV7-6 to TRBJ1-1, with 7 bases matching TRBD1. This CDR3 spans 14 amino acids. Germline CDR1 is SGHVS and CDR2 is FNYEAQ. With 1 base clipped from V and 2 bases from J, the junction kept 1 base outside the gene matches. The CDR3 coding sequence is TGTGCCAGCAGCTTAGGGACAGGAAACACTGAAGCTTTCTTT. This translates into CASSLGTGNTEAFF.

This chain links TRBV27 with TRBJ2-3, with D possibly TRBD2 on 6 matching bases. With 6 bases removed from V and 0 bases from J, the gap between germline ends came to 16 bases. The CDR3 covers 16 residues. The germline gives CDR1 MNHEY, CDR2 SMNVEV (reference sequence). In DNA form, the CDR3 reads TGTGCCAGCAGCGCACGACCGGGAGCCAGCACAGATACGCAGTATTTT. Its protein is CASSARPGASTDTQYF.

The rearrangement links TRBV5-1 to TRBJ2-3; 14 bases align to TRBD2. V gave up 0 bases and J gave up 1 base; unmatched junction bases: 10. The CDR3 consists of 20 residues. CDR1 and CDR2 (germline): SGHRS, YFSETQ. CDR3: CASSLGGAGTSGGRTDTQYF. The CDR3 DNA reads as TGCGCCAGCAGCTTGGGCGGGGCTGGGACTAGCGGGGGTCGCACAGATACGCAGTATTTT.

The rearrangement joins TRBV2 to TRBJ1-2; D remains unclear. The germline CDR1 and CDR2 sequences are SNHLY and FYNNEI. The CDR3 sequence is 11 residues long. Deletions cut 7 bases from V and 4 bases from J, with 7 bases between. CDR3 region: CASKRGYGYTF. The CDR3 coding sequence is TGTGCCAGCAAACGGGGCTATGGCTACACCTTC.

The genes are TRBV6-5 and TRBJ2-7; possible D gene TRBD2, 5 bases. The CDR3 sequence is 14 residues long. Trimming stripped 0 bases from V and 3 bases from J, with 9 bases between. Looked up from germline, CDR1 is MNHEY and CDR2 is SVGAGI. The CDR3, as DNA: TGTGCCAGCAGTTACTCGACTAACTTCTACGAGCAGTACTTC. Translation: CASSYSTNFYEQYF.

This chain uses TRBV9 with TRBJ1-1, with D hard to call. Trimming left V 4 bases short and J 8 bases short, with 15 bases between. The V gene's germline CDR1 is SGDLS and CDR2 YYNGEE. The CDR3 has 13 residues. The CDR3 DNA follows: TGTGCCAGCAGCTATAATACGGGGTCGGAAGCTTTCTTT. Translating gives CASSYNTGSEAFF. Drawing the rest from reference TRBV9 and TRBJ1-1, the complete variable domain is DSGVTQTPKHLITATGQRVTLRCSPRSGDLSVYWYQQSLDQGLQFLIQYYNGEERAKGNILERFSAQQFPDLHSELNLSSLELGDSALYFCASSYNTGSEAFFGQGTRLTVV.

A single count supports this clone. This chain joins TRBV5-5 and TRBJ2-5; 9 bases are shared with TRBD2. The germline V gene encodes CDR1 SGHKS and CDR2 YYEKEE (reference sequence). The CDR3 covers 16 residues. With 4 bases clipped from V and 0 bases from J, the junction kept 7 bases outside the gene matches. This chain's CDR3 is CASSQGTSLYQETQYF. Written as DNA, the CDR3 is TGTGCCAGCAGCCAAGGGACTAGCTTGTACCAAGAGACCCAGTACTTC.

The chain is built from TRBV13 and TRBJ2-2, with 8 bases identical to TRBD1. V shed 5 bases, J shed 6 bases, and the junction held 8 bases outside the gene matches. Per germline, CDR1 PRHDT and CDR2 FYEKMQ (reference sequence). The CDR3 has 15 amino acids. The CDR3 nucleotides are TGTGCCAGCAGCCCGCCCGAGGACAGGGCCGGGGAGCTGTTTTTT. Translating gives CASSPPEDRAGELFF. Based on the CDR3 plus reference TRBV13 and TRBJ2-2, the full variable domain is AAGVIQSPRHLIKEKRETATLKCYPIPRHDTVYWYQQGPGQDPQFLISFYEKMQSDKGSIPDRFSAQQFSDYHSELNMSSLELGDSALYFCASSPPEDRAGELFFGEGSRLTVL.

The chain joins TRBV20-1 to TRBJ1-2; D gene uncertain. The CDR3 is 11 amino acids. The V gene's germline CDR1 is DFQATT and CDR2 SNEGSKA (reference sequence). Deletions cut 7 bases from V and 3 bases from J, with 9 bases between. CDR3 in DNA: TGCAGTGAGCTAGGCGACTATGGCTACACCTTC. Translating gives CSELGDYGYTF.

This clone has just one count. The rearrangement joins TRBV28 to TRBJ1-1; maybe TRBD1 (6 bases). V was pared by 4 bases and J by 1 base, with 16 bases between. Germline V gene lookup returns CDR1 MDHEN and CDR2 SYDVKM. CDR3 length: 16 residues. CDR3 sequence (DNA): TGTGCCAGCAGTTATACCCAGGGGAGACAGAACACTGAAGCTTTCTTT. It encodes CASSYTQGRQNTEAFF.

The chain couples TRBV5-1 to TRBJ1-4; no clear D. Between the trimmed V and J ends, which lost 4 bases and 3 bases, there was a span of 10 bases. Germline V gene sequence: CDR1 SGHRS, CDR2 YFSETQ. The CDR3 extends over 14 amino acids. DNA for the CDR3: TGCGCCAGCAGCCCGGTTGGTTCTAATGAAAAACTGTTTTTT. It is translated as CASSPVGSNEKLFF.